These 12 T cell receptor beta chains originate from one sample sequenced in a study of post-analysis software for immune sequencing data. Which antigens these TCRs recognize remains unknown. The TCR beta cDNA libraries contained unique molecular identifiers. TCRdb re-analysed the PCR reads in MiXCR, keeping a single row per CDR3 protein. This repertoire shows about 170,000 distinct CDR3 sequences, approximately 30% found once; its top ten account for less than 1.6%. Study-wide results and caveats: Comparison of patients with controls showed five TRBV segments more frequent in patients, TRBV5-6, TRBV5-1 and TRBV20-1 among them.

Sequencing was done on a sample of blood. These receptors were obtained from a girl aged 10-17 years with multiple sclerosis.

As concerns this clonotype: A junction boundary mismatches the germline segment, possibly from a read error. This CDR3 is CASSYNGQGAVERYF. As DNA, the CDR3 is TGTGCCAGCAGTTACAACGGCCAGGGGGCGGTCGAGCGGTACTTC. V gene TRBV6-2 or TRBV6-3 combines with J gene TRBJ2-7; 8 nucleotides align to TRBD1. The germline V gene encodes CDR1 MNHEY and CDR2 SVGEGT. The CDR3 is made up of 15 amino acids.

The table lists this clonotype with a few counts. The genes are TRBV3-1 and TRBJ2-5; 10 bases map to TRBD1. From germline, CDR1 is LGHDT and CDR2 YNNKEL (reference sequence). This CDR3 spans 16 amino acids. The J segment lost 5 bases and the V segment lost 7 bases, leaving 13 bases of the junction unmatched. CDR3 nucleotides: TGTGCCAGCAACGTGGGTGACAGGGGGCGCCGGGAGACCCAGTACTTC. The encoded protein is CASNVGDRGRRETQYF.

Only a few counts were recorded for this clonotype. The chain is built from TRBV7-2 and TRBJ2-4, with TRBD2 matching over 9 bases. Germline values: CDR1 SGHTA, CDR2 FQGNSA. The CDR3 length is 16 residues. V gave up 0 bases and J gave up 8 bases; unmatched junction bases: 8. CDR3 in amino acids: CASSLAAGGWEDIQYF. The DNA for the CDR3 is TGTGCCAGCAGCTTAGCGGCGGGAGGGTGGGAGGACATTCAGTACTTC.

A remark on this clonotype: A much larger clone is a single base away; this may be a read error. The chain has TRBV7-9 and TRBJ1-1; unclear D gene. Germline V gene data show CDR1 as SEHNR and CDR2 as FQNEAQ (reference sequence). The CDR3 is 18 residues long. Between the trimmed V and J ends, which lost 5 bases and 0 bases, there was a span of 22 bases. For the CDR3, the DNA is TGTGCCAGCAGCGCGAAGAGGCCCCCCTCAGGCATGAACACTGAAGCTTTCTTT. Amino acids: CASSAKRPPSGMNTEAFF.

This clonotype has at least ten counts. The chain recombines TRBV4-2 with TRBJ2-7, with D unclear. The germline V gene has CDR1 LGHNA and CDR2 YNFKEQ. This CDR3 has 15 amino acids. V shed 0 bases and J shed 12 bases, with 21 bases lying between them. The CDR3 nucleotides read TGTGCCAGCAGCCAAGATCTGGATCGACGGCTTAAGCCGTACTTC. This sequence encodes CASSQDLDRRLKPYF.

This clonotype was observed many times. The chain has TRBV30 and TRBJ2-1; D ambiguous. Germline V gene data show CDR1 as GTSNPN and CDR2 as SVGIG (reference sequence). V was clipped by 2 bases and J by 2 bases, with 10 bases between them. The CDR3 covers 14 residues. CDR3 in DNA: TGTGCCTGGAGTATGGGCGAGACCTACAATGAGCAGTTCTTC. This codes for CAWSMGETYNEQFF. Combining the CDR3 with reference TRBV30 and TRBJ2-1 gives the whole variable domain SQTIHQWPATLVQPVGSPLSLECTVEGTSNPNLYWYRQAAGRGLQLLFYSVGIGQISSEVPQNLSASRPQDRQFILSSKKLLLSDSGFYLCAWSMGETYNEQFFGPGTRLTVL.

This clonotype was seen many times. CDR3: CATWDRGTDTQYF. DNA of the CDR3: TGTGCCACCTGGGACAGGGGCACAGATACGCAGTATTTT. J is TRBJ2-3 and V is TRBV15, with 9 bases that match TRBD1. V was pared by 8 bases and J by 1 base, with 1 base of the junction left unmatched. The CDR3 is 13 amino acids. Per the germline V gene, CDR1 is LNHNV and CDR2 is YYDKDF (reference sequence).

This clonotype was counted many times. The J gene is TRBJ2-4, the V gene TRBV27; weak D call: TRBD1 (6 bases). This CDR3 region has 13 residues. Germline V lookup: CDR1 MNHEY, CDR2 SMNVEV (reference sequence). The CDR3, as DNA: TGTTCCACTGAAGACAGGGCCAAAAACATTCAGTACTTC. Its protein is CSTEDRAKNIQYF.

There are a few counts of this clonotype. The chain combines TRBV18 with TRBJ2-1, with 8 bases matching TRBD1. Germline-derived CDR1 and CDR2 are KGHSH and LQKENI. This CDR3 is 15 amino acids long. V lost 9 bases, J lost 0 bases, and 7 bases stayed unmatched. The chain's CDR3 is CASRRTGNSYNEQFF. CDR3 DNA sequence: TGTGCCAGTCGCCGGACAGGGAACTCCTACAATGAGCAGTTCTTC. The whole variable domain, remainder taken from reference TRBV18 and TRBJ2-1, is NAGVMQNPRHLVRRRGQEARLRCSPMKGHSHVYWYRQLPEEGLKFMVYLQKENIIDESGMPKERFSAEFPKEGPSILRIQQVVRGDSAAYFCASRRTGNSYNEQFFGPGTRLTVL.

This clonotype was observed many times. V is TRBV7-3 and J is TRBJ2-5; 14 bases match TRBD2. CDR1 and CDR2 from the germline V gene are SGHTA and FQGTGA. CDR3 length equals 16 residues. V lost 5 bases, J lost 2 bases, and 4 bases stayed unmatched. CDR3 loop: CASSRTSGRWQETQYF. The DNA of the CDR3 is TGTGCCAGCAGCCGGACTAGCGGGAGGTGGCAAGAGACCCAGTACTTC. Together with reference TRBV7-3 and TRBJ2-5, the CDR3 gives the full variable domain: GAGVSQTPSNKVTEKGKYVELRCDPISGHTALYWYRQSLGQGPEFLIYFQGTGAADDSGLPNDRFFAVRPEGSVSTLKIQRTERGDSAVYLCASSRTSGRWQETQYFGPGTRLLVL.

This sequence joins TRBV9 and TRBJ2-2; TRBD2 matches 7 bases. The CDR3 runs 14 residues. CDR1 is SGDLS, CDR2 YYNGEE, per germline. V was clipped by 1 base and J by 7 bases; unmatched bases: 4. The CDR3 nucleotides read TGTGCCAGCAGCGTAAGACTAGCTAACGGGGAGCTGTTTTTT. Protein: CASSVRLANGELFF.

The rearrangement joins TRBV29-1 to TRBJ2-7; possible D gene TRBD2, 5 bases. The CDR3 length is 12 residues. The germline V gene encodes CDR1 SQVTM and CDR2 ANQGSEA. The CDR3 spells CSILEGRGEQYF. The CDR3 DNA is TGCAGTATACTAGAGGGTCGCGGCGAGCAGTACTTC.